This T cell receptor beta chain was profiled in a study of beta chain features in type 1 diabetes. Overall study context: The study found patients and healthy donors alike in age, gender and cell yields. Overall study results and limits: Within each of all four CD4+ subsets, Type 1 diabetes patients had TCRB CDR3s that were moderately but significantly shorter.

This clone was recorded a few times. Its antigen is not identified. Its ends do not fully match the called genes, so a read error is possible. This CDR3 region has 16 residues. Germline V gene lookup returns CDR1 MDHEN and CDR2 SYDVKM. The whole isolated RNA underwent reverse transcription, so sequencing captured expressed TCRB transcripts. Generated by immunoSEQ multiplex PCR, the TCRdb table keeps only in-frame clones and is missing some. The table records around 360,000 clones, over 10% of them present only once. The clonotype originates from a woman between 18 and 30 years old with type 1 diabetes. The chain recombines TRBV28 with TRBJ2-2; 7 bases line up with TRBD1. The source material was naive CD4+ T cells from blood. The CDR3 region is CASSSTGASNPGELFF. The CDR3 region has the DNA TGTGCCAGCAGTTCTACAGGGGCCTCGAACCCCGGGGAGCTGTTTTTT.